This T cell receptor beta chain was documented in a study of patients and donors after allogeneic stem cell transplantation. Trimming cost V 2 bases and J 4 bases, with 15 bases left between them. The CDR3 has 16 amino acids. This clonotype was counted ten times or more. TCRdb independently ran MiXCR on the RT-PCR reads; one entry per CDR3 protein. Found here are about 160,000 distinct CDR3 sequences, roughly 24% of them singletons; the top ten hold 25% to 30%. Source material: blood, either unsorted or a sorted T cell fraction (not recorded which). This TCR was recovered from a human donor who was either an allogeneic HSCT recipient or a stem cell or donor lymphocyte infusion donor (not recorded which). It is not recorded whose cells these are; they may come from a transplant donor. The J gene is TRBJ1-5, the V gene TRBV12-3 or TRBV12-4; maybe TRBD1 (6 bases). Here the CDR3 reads CASSLSPAGTNQPQHF. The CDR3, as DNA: TGTGCCAGCAGTTTAAGCCCCGCAGGGACAAATCAGCCCCAGCATTTT.